This T cell receptor beta chain was found in a study of cytotoxic CD8 clonotypes in ibrutinib-treated CLL. Study-wide background: Of a cohort that held around 11 relapsed/refractory and fewer than 16 treatment-naive patients, 17 were IGHV unmutated.

The authors obtained roughly 1.8 micrograms of genomic DNA from cryopreserved PBMCs for TCR beta libraries. Here immunoSEQ multiplex PCR was the method, and the copy in TCRdb shows in-frame clones only, minus some. This table has around 92,000 clones, around 77% appearing once. This clone was seen just once. Germline CDR1 is MNHNY and CDR2 is SVGAGI (reference sequence). V gave up 5 bases and J gave up 0 bases, with 10 bases separating them. CDR3 length equals 15 residues. The clonotype originates from a human donor with chronic lymphocytic leukemia. Sequences were derived from PBMCs, sampled after 24 months of ibrutinib treatment. The chain joins TRBV6-6 to TRBJ2-2, with D hard to call. CDR3 nucleotide sequence: TGTGCCAGCAGTGGTCGGACGGCGAACACCGGGGAGCTGTTTTTT. Protein: CASSGRTANTGELFF.